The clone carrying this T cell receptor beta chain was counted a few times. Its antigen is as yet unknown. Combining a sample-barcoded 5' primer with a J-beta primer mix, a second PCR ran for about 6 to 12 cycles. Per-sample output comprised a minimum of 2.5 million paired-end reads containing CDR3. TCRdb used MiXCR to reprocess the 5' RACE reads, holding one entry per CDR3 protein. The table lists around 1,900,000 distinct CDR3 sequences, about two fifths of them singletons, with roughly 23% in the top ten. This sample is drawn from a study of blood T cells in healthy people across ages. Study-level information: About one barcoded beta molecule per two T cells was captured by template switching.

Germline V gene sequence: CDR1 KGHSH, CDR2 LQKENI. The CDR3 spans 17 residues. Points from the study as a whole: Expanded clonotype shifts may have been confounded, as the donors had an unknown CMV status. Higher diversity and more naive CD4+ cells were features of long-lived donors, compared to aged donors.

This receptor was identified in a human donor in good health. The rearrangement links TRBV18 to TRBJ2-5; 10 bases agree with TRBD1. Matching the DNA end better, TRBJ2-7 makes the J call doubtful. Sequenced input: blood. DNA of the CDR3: TGTGCCAGCTCACTTGCCGGTCCGGGACAGGGGATTAACGAGCAGTACTTC. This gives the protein CASSLAGPGQGINEQYF.